This T cell receptor (beta chain) was sequenced in a study of vaccination and CD4 T cells after COVID-19. Study in general: Timing of post-vaccine sample collection was a median 72 days after dose two, with a range of 14 to 241.

TCRdb re-called the PCR reads through MiXCR, storing one row per CDR3 protein. The sample shows 20,000 to 25,000 distinct CDR3 sequences, roughly 61% of them seen only once. Positive PCR dates spanned March to December 2020, predating US Alpha, Beta and Delta variants. Germline CDR1 DFQATT, CDR2 SNEGSKA (reference sequence). The V end was cut by 2 bases, the J end by 5 bases, with 12 bases between. This CDR3 has 13 amino acids. This TCR was recovered from a human donor who had recovered from COVID-19. This sequence joins TRBV20-1 and TRBJ2-5; D is perhaps TRBD2 (5 bases). This sample comprised CD4+ T cells from blood, obtained before SARS-CoV-2 vaccination. The CDR3 DNA sequence: TGCAGTGCTAGACGAGGGAGTGTTGAGACCCAGTACTTC. This codes for CSARRGSVETQYF.